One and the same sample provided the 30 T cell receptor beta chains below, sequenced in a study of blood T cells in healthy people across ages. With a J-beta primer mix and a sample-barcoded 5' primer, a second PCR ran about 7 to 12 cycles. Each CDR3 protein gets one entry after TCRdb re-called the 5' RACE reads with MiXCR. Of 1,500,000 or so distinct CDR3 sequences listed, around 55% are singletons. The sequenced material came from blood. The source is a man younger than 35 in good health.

CDR3 sequence reads: CSARVGFWDSGANVLTF. DNA of the CDR3: TGCAGTGCTAGGGTCGGCTTTTGGGACTCTGGGGCCAACGTCCTGACTTTC. The V call is TRBV20-1, the J call TRBJ2-6; D ambiguous. The V gene's germline CDR1 is DFQATT and CDR2 SNEGSKA (reference sequence). The CDR3 totals 17 residues. V was cut by 3 bases and J by 0 bases, with 15 bases left in between.

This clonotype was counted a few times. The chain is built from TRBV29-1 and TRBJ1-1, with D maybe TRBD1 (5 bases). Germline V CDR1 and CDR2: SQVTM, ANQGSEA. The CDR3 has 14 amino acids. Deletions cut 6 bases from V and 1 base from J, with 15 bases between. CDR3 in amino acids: CSVKGRMANTEAFF. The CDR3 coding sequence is TGCAGCGTCAAGGGGCGGATGGCGAACACTGAAGCTTTCTTT.

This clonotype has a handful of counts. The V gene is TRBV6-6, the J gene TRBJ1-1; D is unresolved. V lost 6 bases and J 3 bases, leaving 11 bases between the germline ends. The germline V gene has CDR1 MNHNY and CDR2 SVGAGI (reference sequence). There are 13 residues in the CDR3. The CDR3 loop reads CASRPTVDTEAFF. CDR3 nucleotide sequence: TGTGCCAGCAGGCCGACCGTCGACACTGAAGCTTTCTTT.

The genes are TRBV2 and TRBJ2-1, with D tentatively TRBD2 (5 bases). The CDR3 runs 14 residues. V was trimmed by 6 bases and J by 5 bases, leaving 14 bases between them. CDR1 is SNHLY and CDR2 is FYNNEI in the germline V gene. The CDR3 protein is CASRDSWLDNEQFF. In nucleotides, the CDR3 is TGTGCCAGCAGGGACTCCTGGCTCGACAATGAGCAGTTCTTC.

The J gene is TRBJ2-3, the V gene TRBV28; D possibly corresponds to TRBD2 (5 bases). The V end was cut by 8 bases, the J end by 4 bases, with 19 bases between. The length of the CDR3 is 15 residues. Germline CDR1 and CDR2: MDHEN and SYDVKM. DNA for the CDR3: TGTGCCAGCCACGGTACTAGGCAGGTGGCAGATACGCAGTATTTT. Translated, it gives CASHGTRQVADTQYF.

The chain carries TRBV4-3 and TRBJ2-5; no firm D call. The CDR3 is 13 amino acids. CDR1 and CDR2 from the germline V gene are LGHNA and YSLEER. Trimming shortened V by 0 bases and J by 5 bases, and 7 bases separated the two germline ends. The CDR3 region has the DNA TGCGCCAGCAGCCAAGAAGTTGGTGAGACCCAGTACTTC. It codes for CASSQEVGETQYF.

CDR3 residues: CASRLMGGYTF. The CDR3 DNA reads as TGTGCCAGCAGACTCATGGGGGGCTACACCTTC. This chain joins TRBV12-3 or TRBV12-4 and TRBJ1-2; no firm D call. Trimming removed 6 bases from V and 8 bases from J, with 10 bases in between. The CDR3 runs to 11 residues.

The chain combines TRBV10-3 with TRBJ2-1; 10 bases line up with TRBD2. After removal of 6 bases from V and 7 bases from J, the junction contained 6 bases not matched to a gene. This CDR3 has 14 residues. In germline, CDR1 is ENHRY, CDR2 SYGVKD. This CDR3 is CAIRAAGGRNEQFF. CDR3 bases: TGTGCCATCAGGGCAGCGGGAGGGAGAAATGAGCAGTTCTTC.

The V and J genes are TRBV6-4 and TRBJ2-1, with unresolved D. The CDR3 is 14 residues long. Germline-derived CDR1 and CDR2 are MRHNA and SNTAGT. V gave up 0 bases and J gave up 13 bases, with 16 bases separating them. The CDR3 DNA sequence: TGTGCCAGCAGTGACTCGAACCAAGCCGGTGAACAGTTCTTC. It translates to CASSDSNQAGEQFF.

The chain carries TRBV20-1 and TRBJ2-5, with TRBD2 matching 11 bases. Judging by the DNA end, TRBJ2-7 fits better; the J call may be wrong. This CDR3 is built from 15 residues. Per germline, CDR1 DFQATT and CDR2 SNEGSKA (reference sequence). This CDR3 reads CSAKTGTSGSDEQYF. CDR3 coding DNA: TGCAGTGCTAAGACCGGGACTAGCGGATCAGACGAGCAGTACTTC.

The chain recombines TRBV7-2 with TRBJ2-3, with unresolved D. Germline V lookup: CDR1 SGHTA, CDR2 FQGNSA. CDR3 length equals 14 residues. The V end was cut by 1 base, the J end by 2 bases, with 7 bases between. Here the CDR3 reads CASSLGISTDTQYF. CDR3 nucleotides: TGTGCCAGCAGCTTAGGGATATCCACAGATACGCAGTATTTT.

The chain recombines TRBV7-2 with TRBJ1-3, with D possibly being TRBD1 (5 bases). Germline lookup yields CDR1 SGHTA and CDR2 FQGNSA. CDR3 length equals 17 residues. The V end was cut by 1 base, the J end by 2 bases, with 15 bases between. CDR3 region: CASSLEAGLFAGNTIYF. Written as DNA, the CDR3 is TGTGCCAGCAGCTTAGAGGCGGGGCTTTTCGCTGGAAACACCATATATTTT.

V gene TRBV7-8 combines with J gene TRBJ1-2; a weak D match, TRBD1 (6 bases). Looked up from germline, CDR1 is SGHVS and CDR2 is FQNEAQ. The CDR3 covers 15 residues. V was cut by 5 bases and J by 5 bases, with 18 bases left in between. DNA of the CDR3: TGTGCCAGCAGCACCCGACAGGCGCCGACTTATGGCTACACCTTC. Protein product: CASSTRQAPTYGYTF.

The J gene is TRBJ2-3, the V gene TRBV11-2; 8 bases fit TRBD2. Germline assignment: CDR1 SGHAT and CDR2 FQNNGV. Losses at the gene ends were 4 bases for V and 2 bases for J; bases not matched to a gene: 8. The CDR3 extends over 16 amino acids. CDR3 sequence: CASSSLLAEFTDTQYF. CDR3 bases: TGTGCCAGCAGCTCTTTACTAGCGGAGTTCACAGATACGCAGTATTTT.

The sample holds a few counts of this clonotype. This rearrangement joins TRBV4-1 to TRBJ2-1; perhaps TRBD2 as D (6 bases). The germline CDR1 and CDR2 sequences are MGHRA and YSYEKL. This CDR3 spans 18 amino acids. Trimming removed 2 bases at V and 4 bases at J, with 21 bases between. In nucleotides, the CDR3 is TGCGCCAGCAGCCAAAGCGGGTTGACGAGGAGCCTATACAATGAGCAGTTCTTC. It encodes CASSQSGLTRSLYNEQFF.

The CDR3 here is CASSQEGDSYGYTF. The CDR3 DNA is TGTGCCAGCAGCCAAGAAGGGGATTCCTATGGCTACACCTTC. The rearrangement uses TRBV4-2 and TRBJ1-2; maybe TRBD1 (5 bases). Deletions cut 0 bases from V and 4 bases from J, with 9 bases between. The CDR3 spans 14 residues. Per the germline V gene, CDR1 is LGHNA and CDR2 is YNFKEQ.

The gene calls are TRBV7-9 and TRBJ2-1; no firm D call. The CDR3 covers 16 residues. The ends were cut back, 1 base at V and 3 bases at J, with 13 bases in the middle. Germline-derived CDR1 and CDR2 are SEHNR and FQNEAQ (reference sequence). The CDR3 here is CASSLVLAEIYNEQFF. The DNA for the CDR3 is TGTGCCAGCAGCTTAGTATTAGCCGAGATCTACAATGAGCAGTTCTTC.

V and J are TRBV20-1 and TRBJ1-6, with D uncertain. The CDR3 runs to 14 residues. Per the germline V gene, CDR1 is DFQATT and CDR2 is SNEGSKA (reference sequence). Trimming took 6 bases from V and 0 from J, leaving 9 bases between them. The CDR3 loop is CSALLSSYNSPLHF. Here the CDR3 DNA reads TGCAGTGCCCTCTTGAGCTCCTATAATTCACCCCTCCACTTT.

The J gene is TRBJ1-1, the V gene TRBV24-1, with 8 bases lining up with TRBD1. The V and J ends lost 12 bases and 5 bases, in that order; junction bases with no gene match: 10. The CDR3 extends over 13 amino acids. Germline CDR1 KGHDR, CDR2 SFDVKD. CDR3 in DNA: TGTGCCCCTCAGGGGGCCGAGGGGACTGAAGCTTTCTTT. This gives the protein CAPQGAEGTEAFF.

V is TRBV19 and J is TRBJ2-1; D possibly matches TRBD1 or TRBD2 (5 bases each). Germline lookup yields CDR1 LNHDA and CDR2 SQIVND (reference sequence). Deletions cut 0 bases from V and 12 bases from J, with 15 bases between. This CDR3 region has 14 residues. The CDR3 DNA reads TGTGCCAGTAGTATAGATTCCGGGACGAGCGTGCAGTTCTTC. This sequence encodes CASSIDSGTSVQFF.

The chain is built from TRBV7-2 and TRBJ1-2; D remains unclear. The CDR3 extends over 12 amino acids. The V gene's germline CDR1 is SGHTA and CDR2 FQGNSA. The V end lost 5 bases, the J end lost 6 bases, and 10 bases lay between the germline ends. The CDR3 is CASSPRGHGYTF. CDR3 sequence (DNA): TGTGCCAGCAGCCCACGGGGTCATGGCTACACCTTC.

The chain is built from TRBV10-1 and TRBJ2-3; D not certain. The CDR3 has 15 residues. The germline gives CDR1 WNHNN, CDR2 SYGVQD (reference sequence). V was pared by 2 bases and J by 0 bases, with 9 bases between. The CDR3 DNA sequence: TGCGCCAGCAGTGAGCGGCAGACTAGCACAGATACGCAGTATTTT. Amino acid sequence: CASSERQTSTDTQYF.

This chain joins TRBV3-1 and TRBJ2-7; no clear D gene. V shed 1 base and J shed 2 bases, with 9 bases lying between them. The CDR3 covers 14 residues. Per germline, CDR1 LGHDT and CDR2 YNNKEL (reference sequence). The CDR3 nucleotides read TGTGCCAGCAGCCAAGTTGTGGGGACCTACGAGCAGTACTTC. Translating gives CASSQVVGTYEQYF.

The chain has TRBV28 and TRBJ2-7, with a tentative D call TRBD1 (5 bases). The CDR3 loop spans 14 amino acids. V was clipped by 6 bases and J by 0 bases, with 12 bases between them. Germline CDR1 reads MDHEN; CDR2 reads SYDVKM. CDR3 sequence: CASSIRQLSYEQYF. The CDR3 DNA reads TGTGCCAGCAGCATTCGACAGCTCTCCTACGAGCAGTACTTC.

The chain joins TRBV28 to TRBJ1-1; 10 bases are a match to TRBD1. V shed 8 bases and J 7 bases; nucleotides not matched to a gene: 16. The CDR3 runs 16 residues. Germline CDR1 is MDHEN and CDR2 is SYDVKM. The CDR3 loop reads CASFAFWTGGLNEAFF. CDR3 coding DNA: TGTGCCAGCTTCGCTTTTTGGACAGGGGGACTAAATGAAGCTTTCTTT.

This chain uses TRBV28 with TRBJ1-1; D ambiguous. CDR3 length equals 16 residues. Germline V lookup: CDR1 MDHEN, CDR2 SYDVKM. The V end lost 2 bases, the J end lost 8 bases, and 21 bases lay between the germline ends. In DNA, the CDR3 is TGTGCCAGCAGTTTAGCCGGACCTAACACCGTCGGGGAAGCTTTCTTT. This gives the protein CASSLAGPNTVGEAFF.

CDR3 sequence reads: CASSFRQENSPLHF. In DNA form, the CDR3 reads TGTGCCAGCAGCTTCAGACAGGAAAATTCACCCCTCCACTTT. The chain couples TRBV3-1 to TRBJ1-6; perhaps TRBD1 as D (6 bases). This CDR3 region has 14 residues. Germline-derived CDR1 and CDR2 are LGHDT and YNNKEL (reference sequence). Deletions cut 5 bases from V and 7 bases from J, with 12 bases between.

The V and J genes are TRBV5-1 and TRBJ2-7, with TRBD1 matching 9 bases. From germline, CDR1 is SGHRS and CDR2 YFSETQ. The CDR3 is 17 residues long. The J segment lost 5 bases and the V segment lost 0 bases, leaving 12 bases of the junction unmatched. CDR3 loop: CASSLENPTGGGDEQYF. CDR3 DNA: TGCGCCAGCAGCTTGGAGAATCCGACAGGGGGAGGGGACGAGCAGTACTTC.

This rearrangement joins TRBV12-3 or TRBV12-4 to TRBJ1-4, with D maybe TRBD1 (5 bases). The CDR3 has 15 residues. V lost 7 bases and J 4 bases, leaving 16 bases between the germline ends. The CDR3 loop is CASIQRGSVNEKLFF. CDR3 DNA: TGTGCCAGCATCCAGCGGGGGTCGGTTAATGAAAAACTGTTTTTT.

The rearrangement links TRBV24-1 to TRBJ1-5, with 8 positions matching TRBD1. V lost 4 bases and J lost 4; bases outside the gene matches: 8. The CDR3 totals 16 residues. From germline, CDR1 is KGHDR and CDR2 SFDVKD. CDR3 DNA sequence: TGTGCCACCAGTGACTCAGACAGGGGAAGGAATCAGCCCCAGCATTTT. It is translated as CATSDSDRGRNQPQHF.